This T cell receptor (beta chain) was documented in a study of CD8 T cells in ankylosing spondylitis. CDR1 and CDR2 from the germline V gene are KGHDR and SFDVKD. The CDR3 contains 14 residues. V was shortened by 2 bases and J by 2 bases, with 9 bases between the two germline ends. As to this clonotype: Its antigen remains unknown.

Notes on the study in general: Disease-linked clones were CD8+ and relatively rare in peripheral blood.

Researchers built TCR beta libraries using quantitative 5'-RACE with molecular barcodes. A single record per CDR3 protein comes from TCRdb applying MiXCR to the 5' RACE reads. The data show some 270,000 distinct CDR3 sequences, around 32% seen once. Sample: blood, either unsorted or a sorted T cell fraction (not recorded which). This TCR was sampled from a male donor with ankylosing spondylitis or in good health (not recorded which). The chain has TRBV24-1 and TRBJ2-7, with a weak D call TRBD1 (6 bases). This CDR3 reads CATSDWDNPYEQYF. As DNA, the CDR3 is TGTGCCACCAGTGATTGGGACAATCCCTACGAGCAGTACTTC.